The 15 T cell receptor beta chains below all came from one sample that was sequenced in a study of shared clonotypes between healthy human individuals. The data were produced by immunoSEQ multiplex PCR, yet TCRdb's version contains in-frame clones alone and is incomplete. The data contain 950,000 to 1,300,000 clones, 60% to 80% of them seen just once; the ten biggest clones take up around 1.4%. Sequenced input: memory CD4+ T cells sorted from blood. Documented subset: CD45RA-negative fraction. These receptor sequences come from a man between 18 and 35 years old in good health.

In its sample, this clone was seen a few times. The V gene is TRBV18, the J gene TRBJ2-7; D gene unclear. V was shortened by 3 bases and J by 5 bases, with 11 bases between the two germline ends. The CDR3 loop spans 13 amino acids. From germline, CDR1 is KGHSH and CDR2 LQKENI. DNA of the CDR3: TGTGCCAGCTCACCGGGAATGGCGGACGAGCAGTACTTC. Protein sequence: CASSPGMADEQYF.

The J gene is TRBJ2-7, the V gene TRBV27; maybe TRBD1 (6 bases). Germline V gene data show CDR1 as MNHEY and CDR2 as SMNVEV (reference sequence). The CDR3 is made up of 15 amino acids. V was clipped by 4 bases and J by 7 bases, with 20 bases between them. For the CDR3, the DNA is TGTGCCAGCAGTTCCCGCTGGACAGCCCTGGGGGAGCAGTACTTC. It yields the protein CASSSRWTALGEQYF.

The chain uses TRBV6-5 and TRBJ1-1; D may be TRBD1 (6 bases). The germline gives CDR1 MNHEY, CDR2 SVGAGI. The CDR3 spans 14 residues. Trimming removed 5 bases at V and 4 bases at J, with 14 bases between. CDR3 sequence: CASSTITGFTEAFF. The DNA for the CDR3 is TGTGCCAGCAGTACTATTACAGGGTTCACTGAAGCTTTCTTT.

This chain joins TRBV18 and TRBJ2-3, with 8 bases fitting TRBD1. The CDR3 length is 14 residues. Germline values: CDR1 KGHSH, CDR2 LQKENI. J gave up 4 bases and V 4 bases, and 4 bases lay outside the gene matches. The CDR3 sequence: CASSRRTGSDTQYF. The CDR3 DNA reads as TGTGCCAGCTCACGAAGGACAGGGTCAGATACGCAGTATTTT.

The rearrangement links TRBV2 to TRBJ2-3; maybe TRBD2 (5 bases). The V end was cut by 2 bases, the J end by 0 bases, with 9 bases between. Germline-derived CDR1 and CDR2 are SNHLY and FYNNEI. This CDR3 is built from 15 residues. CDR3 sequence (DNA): TGTGCCAGCAGTGAACGGGGATCTAGCACAGATACGCAGTATTTT. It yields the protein CASSERGSSTDTQYF.

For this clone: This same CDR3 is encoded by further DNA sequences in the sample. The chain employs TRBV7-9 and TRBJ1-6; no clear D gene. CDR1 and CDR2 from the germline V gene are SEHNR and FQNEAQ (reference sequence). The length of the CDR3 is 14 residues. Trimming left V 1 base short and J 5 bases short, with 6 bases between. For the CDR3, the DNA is TGTGCCAGCAGCTTAGGGCAGGATAATTCACCCCTCCACTTT. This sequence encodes CASSLGQDNSPLHF.

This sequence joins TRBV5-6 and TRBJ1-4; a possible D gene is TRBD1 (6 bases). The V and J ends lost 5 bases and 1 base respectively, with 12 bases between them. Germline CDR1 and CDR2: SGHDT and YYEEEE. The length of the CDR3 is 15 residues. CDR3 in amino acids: CASSPRGVTNEKLFF. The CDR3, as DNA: TGTGCCAGCAGTCCGAGGGGGGTAACTAATGAAAAACTGTTTTTT. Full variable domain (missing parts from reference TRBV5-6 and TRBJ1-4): DAGVTQSPTHLIKTRGQQVTLRCSPKSGHDTVSWYQQALGQGPQFIFQYYEEEERQRGNFPDRFSGHQFPNYSSELNVNALLLGDSALYLCASSPRGVTNEKLFFGSGTQLSVL.

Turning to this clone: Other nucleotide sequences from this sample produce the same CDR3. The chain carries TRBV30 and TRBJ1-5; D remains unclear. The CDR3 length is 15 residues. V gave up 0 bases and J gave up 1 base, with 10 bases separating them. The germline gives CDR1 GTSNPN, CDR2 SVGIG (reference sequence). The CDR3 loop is CAWSVKGGSNQPQHF. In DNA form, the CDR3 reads TGTGCCTGGAGTGTAAAAGGTGGGAGCAATCAGCCCCAGCATTTT.

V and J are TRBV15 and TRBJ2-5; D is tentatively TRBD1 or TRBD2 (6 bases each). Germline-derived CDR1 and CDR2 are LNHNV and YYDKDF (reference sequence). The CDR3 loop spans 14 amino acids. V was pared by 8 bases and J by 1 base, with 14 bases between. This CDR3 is CATWTRDTQETQYF. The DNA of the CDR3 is TGTGCCACCTGGACGCGGGACACCCAAGAGACCCAGTACTTC.

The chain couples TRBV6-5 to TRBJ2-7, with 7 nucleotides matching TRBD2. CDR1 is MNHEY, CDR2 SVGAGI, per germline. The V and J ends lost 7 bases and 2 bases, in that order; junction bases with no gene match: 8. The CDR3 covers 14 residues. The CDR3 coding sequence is TGTGCCAGCAAGCGGGGAGCGGTGGCCTACGAGCAGTACTTC. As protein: CASKRGAVAYEQYF.

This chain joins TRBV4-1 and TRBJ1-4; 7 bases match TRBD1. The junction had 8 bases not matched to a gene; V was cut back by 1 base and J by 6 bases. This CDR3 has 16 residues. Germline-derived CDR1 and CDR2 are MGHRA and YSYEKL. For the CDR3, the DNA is TGCGCCAGCAGCCAAGCACCGACAGGGTGGGATGAAAAACTGTTTTTT. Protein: CASSQAPTGWDEKLFF.

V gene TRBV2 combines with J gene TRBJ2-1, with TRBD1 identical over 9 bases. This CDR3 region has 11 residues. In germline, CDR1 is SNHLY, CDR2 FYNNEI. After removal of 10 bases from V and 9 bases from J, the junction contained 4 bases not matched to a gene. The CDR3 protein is CATTGGLEQFF. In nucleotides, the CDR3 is TGTGCCACCACAGGGGGCCTTGAGCAGTTCTTC.

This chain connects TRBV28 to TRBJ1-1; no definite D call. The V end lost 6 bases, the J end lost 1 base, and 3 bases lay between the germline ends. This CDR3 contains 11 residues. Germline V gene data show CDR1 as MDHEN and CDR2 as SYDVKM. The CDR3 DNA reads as TGTGCCAGCAGGACGAACACTGAAGCTTTCTTT. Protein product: CASRTNTEAFF.

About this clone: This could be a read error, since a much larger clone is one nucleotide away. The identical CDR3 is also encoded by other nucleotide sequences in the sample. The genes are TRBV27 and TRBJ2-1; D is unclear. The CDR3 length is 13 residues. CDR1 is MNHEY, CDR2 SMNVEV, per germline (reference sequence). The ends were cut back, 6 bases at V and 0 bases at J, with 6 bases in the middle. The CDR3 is CASSPRSYNEQFF. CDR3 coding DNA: TGTGCCAGCAGCCCCCGCTCCTACAATGAGCAGTTCTTC.

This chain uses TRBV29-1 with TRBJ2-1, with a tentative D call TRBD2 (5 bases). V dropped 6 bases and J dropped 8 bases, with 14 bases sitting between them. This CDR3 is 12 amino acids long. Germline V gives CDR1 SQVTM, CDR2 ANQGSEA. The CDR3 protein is CSVSEGRDEQFF. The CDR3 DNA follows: TGCAGCGTCTCTGAAGGGAGAGATGAGCAGTTCTTC.